The T cell receptor (beta chain) under discussion was sequenced for a study of T cell repertoires in ileal Crohn's disease. The germline CDR1 and CDR2 sequences are SGHNT and YYREEE (reference sequence). This CDR3 spans 13 amino acids. V lost 2 bases to trimming and J lost 1 base, with 6 bases between them. Generated by immunoSEQ multiplex PCR, the TCRdb table keeps only in-frame clones and is missing some. This table has 8,000 or so clones, 60% to 80% appearing once. Broader study findings: Active smokers at surgery had more clonal expansions than non-smokers.

Worth noting for this clone: Its antigen remains unidentified.

Sequenced sample: ileal tissue. This clonotype was obtained from an adult with Crohn's disease. The J gene is TRBJ1-1, the V gene TRBV5-4; TRBD1 is a possible D gene (6 bases). The CDR3 sequence is CASSLQGNTEAFF. In nucleotides, the CDR3 is TGTGCCAGCAGCTTACAGGGGAACACTGAAGCTTTCTTT.